The subject of this entry is one T cell receptor (beta chain). CDR3 length equals 15 residues. V was clipped by 6 bases and J by 6 bases; unmatched bases: 11. The germline CDR1 and CDR2 sequences are MNHEY and SMNVEV (reference sequence). Genomic DNA from each subset was divided evenly over several immunoSEQ plates. The table came from immunoSEQ multiplex PCR; TCRdb's copy has only in-frame clones and leaves some out. In the table there are approximately 600,000 clones, approximately 95% of which are singletons. This specimen belongs to a study of shared clonotypes between healthy human individuals. Study as a whole: Donors had three CD4 naive, three CD4 memory, two CD8 naive and one CD8 memory plate apiece.

Naive CD8 cells, CD45RO-negative and positively selected for CCR7, excluded terminally differentiated effector memory CD45RA+ cells. Sequencing was performed on naive CD8+ T cells sorted from blood. This sequence was found in a woman in her twenties or thirties in good health. The V gene is TRBV27, the J gene TRBJ2-3; 8 bases agree with TRBD2. The CDR3: CASRWTSRALDTQYF. DNA for the CDR3: TGTGCCAGCAGATGGACTAGCAGGGCCCTGGATACGCAGTATTTT.